This TCR beta chain is drawn from a study of CD8 T cells in Susac syndrome. CD8+ and CD4+ T cells taken from blood had their TCR beta sequenced. The study used healthy donors as controls matched for age and sex. Reverse transcription of about 0.5 to 1 ug RNA used random hexamers. TCRdb re-called the immunoSEQ multiplex PCR reads with MiXCR, one entry per CDR3 protein. The table has fewer than 65,000 distinct CDR3 sequences, around nine tenths seen once. Germline V lookup: CDR1 SGHRS, CDR2 YFSETQ. V trimming: 0 bases; J trimming: 14 bases; junction bases outside the gene matches: 11. There are 14 residues in the CDR3.

The chain carries TRBV5-1 and TRBJ2-3; 8 bases are shared with TRBD2. The material sequenced was CD8+ T cells from PBMCs. This receptor was taken from a human donor in good health. CDR3 region: CASSLAGGGGFPYF. CDR3 DNA sequence: TGCGCCAGCAGCTTGGCCGGCGGCGGGGGGTTCCCGTATTTT.